This note documents a single TCR beta chain sequence. V lost 4 bases, J lost 5 bases, and 19 bases lay in between. The CDR3 has 15 amino acids. Germline CDR1 SGHNT, CDR2 YYREEE (reference sequence). This table comes from immunoSEQ multiplex PCR, and its TCRdb copy is limited to in-frame clones, with some not included. The profile shows approximately 150,000 clones, roughly 90% of them singletons. The source of the sample is a study of control samples from healthy donors and cancer patients. V usage is TRBV5-4 and J usage is TRBJ2-7, with D unresolved. The specimen was blood. The source is a man aged 30 to 39 in good health. The CDR3 protein is CASSPNPKQVNEQYF. The CDR3 region has the DNA TGTGCCAGCAGCCCCAACCCGAAACAAGTAAACGAGCAGTACTTC.